This TCR beta chain is from a study of cytomegalovirus exposure and HLA in healthy donors. Germline V gives CDR1 MGHRA, CDR2 YSYEKL. Trimming removed 4 bases from V and 2 bases from J, with 12 bases in between. The CDR3 runs to 15 residues. The primer mix had 60 Vbeta and 13 Jbeta primers. Generated by immunoSEQ multiplex PCR, the TCRdb table keeps only in-frame clones and is missing some. The sample holds around 67,000 clones, about 80% seen once. The specimen sequenced was PBMCs. This TCR was sampled from a man younger than 35 in good health and CMV-seropositive. V and J are TRBV4-1 and TRBJ1-3; D gene uncertain. This chain's CDR3 is CASSPEADAGNTIYF. Here the CDR3 DNA reads TGCGCCAGCAGCCCCGAGGCTGATGCTGGAAACACCATATATTTT.